These T cell receptor beta chains were read from a single sample in a study of CD8 T cells in ankylosing spondylitis. TCRdb passed the 5' RACE reads through MiXCR, listing each CDR3 protein once. The sample has about 90,000 distinct CDR3 sequences, around 8.5% seen once. The sequencing input was blood, either unsorted or a sorted T cell fraction (not recorded which). Receptors were obtained from a male donor with ankylosing spondylitis. CDR3s include the opening cysteine and the closing phenylalanine or tryptophan. D genes are given only for firm matches. Expanded clones get a size class; other rows say once, few or many, or leave the size out.

abundance	j_gene	v_gene	d_gene	CDR3aa	CDR3nt
NA	TRBJ2-1	TRBV27	NA	CASTTAGTFNEQFF	TGTGCCAGCACCACCGCGGGGACCTTCAATGAGCAGTTCTTC
few	TRBJ1-2	TRBV29-1	NA	CSVEEPNLSYGYTF	TGCAGCGTTGAGGAGCCGAACCTATCCTATGGCTACACCTTC
few	TRBJ2-1	TRBV15	TRBD2	CATSRGGFSGGENNEQFF	TGTGCCACCAGCAGAGGGGGATTTAGCGGGGGAGAAAACAATGAGCAGTTCTTC
many	TRBJ2-3	TRBV11-3	NA	CASSSLSTDTQYF	TGTGCCAGCAGCTCTTTGTCGACAGATACGCAGTATTTT
NA	TRBJ2-7	TRBV27	NA	CASLGTGLEQYF	TGTGCCAGCCTCGGGACTGGTCTCGAGCAGTACTTC
many	TRBJ2-7	TRBV28	NA	CASSFATSSYEQYF	TGTGCCAGCAGTTTTGCTACTAGCTCCTACGAGCAGTACTTC
few	TRBJ2-1	TRBV7-2	NA	CASSAAPWGGNEQFF	TGTGCCAGCAGCGCCGCCCCCTGGGGCGGCAATGAGCAGTTCTTC
NA	TRBJ2-1	TRBV5-1	TRBD2	CASSFGTSLYNEQFF	TGCGCCAGCAGCTTCGGGACTAGCTTATACAATGAGCAGTTCTTC
few	TRBJ1-1	TRBV4-2	NA	CASSQGRGEEAFF	TGTGCCAGCAGCCAGGGACGGGGGGAGGAAGCTTTCTTT
few	TRBJ2-2	TRBV5-6	NA	CASSLNIGELFF	TGTGCCAGCAGCTTGAACATCGGGGAGCTGTTTTTT
many	TRBJ2-3	TRBV29-1	TRBD2	CSALGRSGGGDTQYF	TGCAGCGCCCTTGGCCGTAGCGGGGGGGGAGATACGCAGTATTTT
many	TRBJ2-1	TRBV4-1	NA	CASSHRDHGYEQFF	TGCGCCAGCAGCCACCGGGACCACGGCTATGAGCAGTTCTTC
many	TRBJ2-1	TRBV15	NA	CATSREGDYEQFF	TGTGCCACCAGCAGAGAAGGGGACTATGAGCAGTTCTTC
many	TRBJ2-6	TRBV20-1	NA	CSARDLGAGANVLTF	TGCAGTGCTAGAGATTTGGGGGCTGGGGCCAACGTCCTGACTTTC
many	TRBJ1-6	TRBV9	TRBD1	CASSADRGITYNSPLHF	TGTGCCAGCAGCGCGGACAGGGGGATCACCTATAATTCACCCCTCCACTTT
many	TRBJ2-3	TRBV10-3	TRBD2	CAISESVGGLDTQYF	TGTGCCATCAGTGAGTCTGTGGGAGGGCTCGATACGCAGTATTTT
many	TRBJ1-1	TRBV10-3	TRBD1	CAITPENRGNTEAFF	TGTGCCATCACCCCAGAGAACAGGGGGAACACTGAAGCTTTCTTT
few	TRBJ2-7	TRBV19	NA	CASRSAGGAYEQYF	TGTGCCAGTAGATCCGCCGGGGGAGCCTACGAGCAGTACTTC
many	TRBJ2-1	TRBV20-1	NA	CSAGRGLEYNEQFF	TGCAGTGCTGGCCGGGGTTTGGAATACAATGAGCAGTTCTTC
few	TRBJ1-2	TRBV20-1	NA	CSANSPDSPGYTF	TGCAGTGCAAACAGCCCTGACAGCCCTGGCTACACCTTC
many	TRBJ2-1	TRBV14	NA	CASSRWDEQFF	TGTGCCAGCAGCCGGTGGGATGAGCAGTTCTTC
many	TRBJ2-3	TRBV20-1	TRBD2	CSASDTGTIPTDTQYF	TGCAGTGCTAGTGATACCGGGACTATACCCACAGATACGCAGTATTTT
once	TRBJ1-2	TRBV7-9	NA	CASTGTDPSGYTF	TGTGCCAGCACCGGGACGGACCCCTCCGGCTACACCTTC
few	TRBJ1-2	TRBV7-9	TRBD1	CASSRDRAFYGYTF	TGTGCCAGCAGCCGGGACAGAGCCTTCTATGGCTACACCTTC
many	TRBJ2-1	TRBV2	NA	CASKTGPSINEQFF	TGTGCCAGCAAAACAGGGCCCAGTATAAATGAGCAGTTCTTC
NA	TRBJ2-2	TRBV4-1	TRBD2	CASSHELAGAGELFF	TGCGCCAGCAGCCATGAACTAGCGGGCGCCGGGGAGCTGTTTTTT
many	TRBJ2-5	TRBV12-3/TRBV12-4	NA	CASSFVGMETQYF	TGTGCCAGCAGTTTCGTAGGGATGGAGACCCAGTACTTC
many	TRBJ2-1	TRBV7-9	TRBD2	CASSSPLAGGNNEQFF	TGTGCCAGCAGCTCTCCGCTAGCGGGAGGTAACAATGAGCAGTTCTTC